This TCR beta chain stems from a study of blood T cell repertoires in COVID-19 (TCRdb year 2020). Concerning the study at large: Collaborator samples came from the United States, Italy and Spain and covered acute and convalescent phases of COVID-19. Samples were obtained from the ongoing ImmuneRACE study (first 160 participants) and from approximately 1,200 subjects provided by 6 global collaborators. The dataset comprised deeply sampled blood TCRbeta repertoires from subjects exposed to, actively infected with, or recovered from COVID-19. The repertoires were made available in a free public database intended to serve as a resource for research on the immune response to SARS-CoV-2. A de-identified subject ID, COVID-19 status, age in years and sex were almost always included in the sample metadata. The material from the prospective study consisted of cDNA or gDNA derived from T cells, B-cell-depleted T cells, or PBMCs. HLA class I and class II types, where available, came from metadata supplied by the sample provider rather than from assay-based typing. Beyond this particular receptor, the publication reports: Clinical and demographic metadata were provided uncurated, with the amount varying by source and participant.

Its CDR3 holds 17 amino acids, cysteine through phenylalanine. Of all the DNA, just the CDR3 is kept, 51 bases in frame from base 1. V gives up 2 bases and J gives up 0 bases, and the segment between their germline ends measures 15 bases. CDR1 MNHEY and CDR2 SVGEGT are derived from the germline V gene. Another Seattle source contributed samples from volunteer blood donors who had recovered from COVID-19. Collaborating institutions collected whole blood in K2EDTA tubes following their own protocols. For TCRbeta analysis, collaborators shipped samples in one of three forms: frozen whole blood, isolated PBMCs, or DNA extracted from either of those sample types. TCRbeta CDR3 regions were amplified from genomic DNA using the immunoSEQ Assay, a bias-controlled multiplex PCR. The published analysis was carried out like this. The number of nucleated cells in each sample was estimated from the amplification of reference gene primers within the assay. Sequence reads were collapsed and filtered to measure the absolute abundance of every unique TCRbeta CDR3 rearrangement. For each sample, productive Simpson clonality was calculated as the square root of Simpson's diversity index over productive rearrangements. TCRdb carries this immuneACCESS record with in-frame sequences only. Its versions omit some clonotypes, under half of them owing to an unresolved V gene in the studies checked, with the rest unexplained. Clone size and V and J calls were adopted from that table, with D and trimming inferred from the DNA. Across this sample there are a few hundred thousand clones, with 89% seen only once. The top ten constitute 3.5% to 5% of the sample.

Worth noting for this clone: The specificity of this receptor is unknown. Base quality data are lacking; no much larger clone is found one base away.

The receptor was isolated from a woman in her 40s who had recovered from COVID-19. The specimen was peripheral blood. Recombination linked TRBV6-2 or TRBV6-3 to TRBJ2-3; perhaps TRBD1 is the D gene, with 6 bases matching. The DNA is TGTGCCAGCAGTTACGGGGCAGGGGCGGAAAGCACAGATACGCAGTATTTT. It translates to CASSYGAGAESTDTQYF.